This entry lists 2 T cell receptor beta chains sequenced from one sample in a study of CD8 T cells in ankylosing spondylitis. Study-level points and caveats: It appeared that ankylosing spondylitis blood was characterized by a TCR beta motif of roughly 8 highly homologous variants.

These TCRs' antigens remain unknown. TCRdb recomputed calls from the 5' RACE reads with MiXCR, one row per CDR3 protein. The sample holds just under 550,000 distinct CDR3 sequences, more than 9.5% seen once. The material sequenced was blood, either unsorted or a sorted T cell fraction (not recorded which). The source of these receptors is a male donor with ankylosing spondylitis.

This rearrangement joins TRBV27 to TRBJ2-1, with 7 nucleotides matching TRBD2. There are 15 residues in the CDR3. The V segment lost 5 bases and the J segment 10 bases; nucleotides outside the gene matches: 14. Germline assignment: CDR1 MNHEY and CDR2 SMNVEV (reference sequence). CDR3 residues: CASSPGTIPAGEQFF. CDR3 nucleotide sequence: TGTGCCAGCAGTCCGGGGACTATCCCCGCGGGGGAGCAGTTCTTC.

This clonotype was counted only a few times. The rearrangement joins TRBV20-1 to TRBJ1-6; D call uncertain. With 3 bases removed from V and 9 bases from J, the gap between germline ends came to 12 bases. The CDR3 is 13 residues long. Looked up from germline, CDR1 is DFQATT and CDR2 is SNEGSKA (reference sequence). The DNA for the CDR3 is TGCAGTGCTAGTGAGGGAAGAGGTTCACCCCTCCACTTT. Residues: CSASEGRGSPLHF.